This T cell receptor beta chain comes out of a study of cytomegalovirus exposure and HLA in healthy donors. Amplification used 60 Vbeta primers and 13 Jbeta primers. The method was immunoSEQ multiplex PCR; TCRdb's version includes in-frame clones alone and lacks a portion of them. This repertoire includes about 77,000 clones. The TCR was taken from a man aged 50 or older in good health and CMV-seropositive. The sequenced sample was PBMCs.

The CDR3 DNA sequence: TGTGCCTGGAGTGTAAACAGGGGTTATGGCTACACCTTC. Translation gives CAWSVNRGYGYTF. The rearrangement links TRBV30 to TRBJ1-2, with 7 bases that match TRBD1. V shed 0 bases and J 5 bases; nucleotides not matched to a gene: 3. The length of the CDR3 is 13 residues. Germline CDR1 is GTSNPN and CDR2 is SVGIG (reference sequence).